This TCR beta chain originates from a study of cytomegalovirus exposure and HLA in healthy donors. Separate from the roughly 700-subject first cohort, the roughly 120-subject validation cohort was the one that the donors belonged to. Generated by immunoSEQ multiplex PCR, the TCRdb table keeps only in-frame clones and is missing some. Among about 58,000 clones listed, about 92% were seen once. The germline V and J ends were trimmed by 8 bases and 6 bases, with 16 bases remaining between them. The CDR3 runs to 13 residues. Germline V gene sequence: CDR1 LNHDA, CDR2 SQIVND (reference sequence). The V gene is TRBV19, the J gene TRBJ1-1; no clear D gene. Material: PBMCs. The clonotype comes from a young man in good health and CMV-seronegative. CDR3: CASGERGVSEAFF. CDR3 sequence (DNA): TGTGCCAGTGGAGAACGGGGAGTCTCTGAAGCTTTCTTT.